Listed below are T cell receptor beta chains from one sample, sequenced in a study of identical twins. TCRdb reprocessed the 5' RACE reads via MiXCR and lists one record per CDR3 protein. This table holds 550,000 to 700,000 distinct CDR3 sequences, around 21% found once. This same sample was also part of a study on T cells expressing NK-cell markers.

The material sequenced was PBMCs. The receptors derive from a woman between 18 and 29 years old in good health. CDR3s include the opening cysteine and the closing phenylalanine or tryptophan. Each record gives: V gene, D gene, J gene, clone size, CDR3 protein, CDR3 DNA. D genes are given only for firm matches. Expanded clones get a size class; other rows say once, few or many, or leave the size out.

TRBV19	NA	TRBJ1-1	few	CATRGEVNTEAFF	TGTGCCACCCGGGGGGAGGTGAACACTGAAGCTTTCTTT
TRBV28	NA	TRBJ2-3	few	CARTGVRWDTQYF	TGTGCCAGGACTGGGGTCCGGTGGGATACGCAGTATTTT
TRBV5-1	TRBD1	TRBJ1-2	few	CASSPGPGTGTGGSGYTF	TGCGCCAGCAGCCCCGGGCCGGGGACCGGGACAGGGGGCTCAGGCTACACCTTC
TRBV5-1	NA	TRBJ2-7	few	CASSLDHGSRYEQYF	TGCGCCAGCAGCTTGGATCACGGGAGTCGTTACGAGCAGTACTTC
TRBV29-1	NA	TRBJ2-2	few	CSVEGTGELFF	TGCAGCGTTGAAGGGACCGGGGAGCTGTTTTTT
TRBV20-1	NA	TRBJ2-6	NA	CSAIPVGPQAGANVLTF	TGCAGTGCTATCCCTGTTGGGCCGCAGGCAGGGGCCAACGTCCTGACTTTC
TRBV20-1	TRBD1	TRBJ1-1	few	CSGQTGGTEAFF	TGCAGTGGACAGACAGGGGGCACTGAAGCTTTCTTT
TRBV30	NA	TRBJ2-1	NA	CAWQGLYNEQFF	TGTGCCTGGCAGGGGCTGTACAATGAGCAGTTCTTC
TRBV20-1	TRBD2	TRBJ2-5	NA	CSAVSGGPQETQYF	TGCAGTGCCGTTAGCGGGGGGCCCCAAGAGACCCAGTACTTC
TRBV11-2	TRBD1	TRBJ2-7	few	CASSLGGTGPKIFYEQYF	TGTGCCAGCAGCTTAGGGGGGACAGGGCCGAAAATTTTCTACGAGCAGTACTTC
TRBV3-1	NA	TRBJ2-5	NA	CASSFMGRVQETQYF	TGTGCCAGCAGCTTTATGGGCAGGGTCCAAGAGACCCAGTACTTC
TRBV12-3/TRBV12-4	NA	TRBJ1-2	NA	CASSLDSVNYGYTF	TGTGCCAGCAGTTTGGACAGCGTTAACTATGGCTACACCTTC
TRBV6-1	TRBD1	TRBJ1-5	many	CASRRQGGGQPQHF	TGTGCCAGCAGGCGACAGGGAGGGGGTCAGCCCCAGCATTTT